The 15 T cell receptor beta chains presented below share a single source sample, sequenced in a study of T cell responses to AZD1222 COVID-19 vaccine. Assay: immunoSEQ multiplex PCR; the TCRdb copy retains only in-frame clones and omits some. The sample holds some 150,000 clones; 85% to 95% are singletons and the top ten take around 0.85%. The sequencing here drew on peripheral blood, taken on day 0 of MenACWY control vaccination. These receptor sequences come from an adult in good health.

The CDR3 nucleotides are TGTGCCAGCAGCAACAGGGAAGGGACTGGGCCCCAGCATTTT. Encoded protein: CASSNREGTGPQHF. This chain connects TRBV2 to TRBJ1-5, with D perhaps TRBD1 (6 bases). This CDR3 has 14 residues. Germline CDR1 and CDR2: SNHLY and FYNNEI. The V end was cut by 6 bases, the J end by 9 bases, with 18 bases between. Full variable domain (outside the CDR3, taken from reference TRBV2 and TRBJ1-5): EPEVTQTPSHQVTQMGQEVILRCVPISNHLYFYWYRQILGQKVEFLVSFYNNEISEKSEIFDDQFSVERPDGSNFTLKIRSTKLEDSAMYFCASSNREGTGPQHFGDGTRLSIL.

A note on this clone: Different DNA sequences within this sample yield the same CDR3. The CDR3 region is CASSPQNTEAFF. The DNA of the CDR3 is TGTGCCAGCTCACCTCAGAACACTGAAGCTTTCTTT. The rearrangement links TRBV18 to TRBJ1-1; no clear D. The germline V and J ends were trimmed by 3 bases and 1 base, with 3 bases remaining between them. CDR1 KGHSH and CDR2 LQKENI come from the germline V gene. CDR3 length: 12 residues.

CDR3 nucleotide sequence: TGCGCCAGCAGCCAAGTGGCCCTTAATGAAAAACTGTTTTTT. It translates to CASSQVALNEKLFF. The chain carries TRBV4-1 and TRBJ1-4; D call uncertain. Trimming removed 1 base from V and 4 bases from J, with 7 bases in between. The CDR3 has 14 amino acids. Looked up from germline, CDR1 is MGHRA and CDR2 is YSYEKL.

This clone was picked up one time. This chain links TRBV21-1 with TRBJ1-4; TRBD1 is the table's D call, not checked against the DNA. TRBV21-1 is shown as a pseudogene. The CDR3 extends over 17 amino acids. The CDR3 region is CASSKVQQVATNEKLFF. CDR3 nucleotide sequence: TGTGCCAGCAGCAAAGTTCAACAGGTTGCAACTAATGAAAAACTGTTTTTT.

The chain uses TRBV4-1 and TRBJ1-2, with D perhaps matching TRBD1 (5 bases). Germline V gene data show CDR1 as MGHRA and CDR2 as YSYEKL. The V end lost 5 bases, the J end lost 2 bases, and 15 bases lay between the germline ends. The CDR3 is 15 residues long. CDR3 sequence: CASSVRDGVNYGYTF. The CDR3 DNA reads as TGCGCCAGCAGCGTCCGGGACGGCGTCAACTATGGCTACACCTTC.

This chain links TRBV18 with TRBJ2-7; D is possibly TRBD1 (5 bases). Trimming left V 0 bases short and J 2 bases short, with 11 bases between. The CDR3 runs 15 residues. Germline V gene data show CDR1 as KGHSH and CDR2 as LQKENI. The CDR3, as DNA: TGTGCCAGCTCACCACCTCAGGGCCCGCCCTACGAGCAGTACTTC. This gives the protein CASSPPQGPPYEQYF.

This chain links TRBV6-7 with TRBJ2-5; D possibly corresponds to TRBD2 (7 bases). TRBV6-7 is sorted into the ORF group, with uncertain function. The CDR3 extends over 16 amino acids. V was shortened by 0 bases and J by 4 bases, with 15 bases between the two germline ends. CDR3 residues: CASSYSGTPGGETQYF. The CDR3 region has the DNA TGTGCCAGCAGTTACTCCGGGACACCGGGGGGAGAGACCCAGTACTTC.

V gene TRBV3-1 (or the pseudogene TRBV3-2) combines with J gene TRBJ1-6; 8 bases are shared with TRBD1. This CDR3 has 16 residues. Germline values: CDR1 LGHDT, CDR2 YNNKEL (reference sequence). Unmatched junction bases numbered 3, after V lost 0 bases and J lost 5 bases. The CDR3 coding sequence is TGTGCCAGCAGCCAAGACAGGGGGCGTAATAATTCACCCCTCCACTTT. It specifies CASSQDRGRNNSPLHF.

CDR3 sequence: CASSQDKGGAGPPYNEQFF. The DNA of the CDR3 is TGCGCCAGCAGCCAAGATAAAGGAGGAGCGGGCCCACCCTACAATGAGCAGTTCTTC. The rearrangement uses TRBV4-3 and TRBJ2-1; D might be TRBD2 (6 bases). The V end lost 0 bases, the J end lost 2 bases, and 20 bases lay between the germline ends. Germline CDR1 LGHNA, CDR2 YSLEER. This CDR3 spans 19 amino acids.

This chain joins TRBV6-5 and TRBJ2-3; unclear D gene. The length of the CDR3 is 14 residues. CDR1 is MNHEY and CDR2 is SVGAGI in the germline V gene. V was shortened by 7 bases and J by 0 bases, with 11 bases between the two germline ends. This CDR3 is CASNSGVSTDTQYF. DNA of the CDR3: TGTGCCAGCAACTCTGGGGTTAGCACAGATACGCAGTATTTT.

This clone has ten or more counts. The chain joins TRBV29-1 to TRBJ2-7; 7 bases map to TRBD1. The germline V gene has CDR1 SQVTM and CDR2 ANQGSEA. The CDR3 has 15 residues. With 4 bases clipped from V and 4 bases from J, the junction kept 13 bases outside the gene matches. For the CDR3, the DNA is TGCAGCGTTGCGGACAGGAAAGAACCCTCATACGAGCAGTACTTC. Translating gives CSVADRKEPSYEQYF.

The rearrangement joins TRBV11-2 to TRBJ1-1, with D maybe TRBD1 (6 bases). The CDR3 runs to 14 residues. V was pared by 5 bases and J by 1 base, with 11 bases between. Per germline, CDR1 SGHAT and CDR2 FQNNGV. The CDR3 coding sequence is TGTGCCAGCAGCCAGAGGGGGGAGAACACTGAAGCTTTCTTT. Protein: CASSQRGENTEAFF. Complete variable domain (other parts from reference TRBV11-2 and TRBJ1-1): EAGVAQSPRYKIIEKRQSVAFWCNPISGHATLYWYQQILGQGPKLLIQFQNNGVVDDSQLPKDRFSAERLKGVDSTLKIQPAKLEDSAVYLCASSQRGENTEAFFGQGTRLTVV.

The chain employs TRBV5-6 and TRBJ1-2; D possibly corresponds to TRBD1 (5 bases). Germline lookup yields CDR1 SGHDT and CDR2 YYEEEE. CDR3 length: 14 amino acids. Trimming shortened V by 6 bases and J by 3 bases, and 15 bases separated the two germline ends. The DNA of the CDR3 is TGTGCCAGCATTATAACAGGTGAAGACTATGGCTACACCTTC. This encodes CASIITGEDYGYTF.

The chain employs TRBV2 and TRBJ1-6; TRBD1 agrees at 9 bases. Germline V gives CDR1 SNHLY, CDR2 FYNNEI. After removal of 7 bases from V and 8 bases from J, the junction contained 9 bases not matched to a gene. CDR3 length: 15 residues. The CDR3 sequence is CASILTGQGYSPLHF. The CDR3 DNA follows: TGTGCCAGCATCCTAACGGGACAGGGCTATTCACCCCTCCACTTT.

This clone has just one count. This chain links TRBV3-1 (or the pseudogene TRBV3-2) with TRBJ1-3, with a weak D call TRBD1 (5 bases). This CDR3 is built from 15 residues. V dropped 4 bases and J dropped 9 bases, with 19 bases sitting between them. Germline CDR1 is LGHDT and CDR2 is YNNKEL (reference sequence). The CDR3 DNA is TGTGCCAGCAGCCCAAGTAACTCCGCGGGGGGCACCATATATTTT. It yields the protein CASSPSNSAGGTIYF.